These 10 T cell receptor beta chains were sequenced from one sample in a study of blood T cells in healthy people across ages. Primed by a sample-barcoded 5' primer and a J-beta primer mix, a second PCR proceeded for about 6 to 11 cycles. TCRdb re-analysed the 5' RACE reads in MiXCR, keeping a single row per CDR3 protein. The table has around 1.5 million distinct CDR3 sequences, approximately 59% seen once; the top ten hold over 5.5%. Sequencing was performed on blood. These receptors were taken from a man between 18 and 29 years old in good health.

The V and J genes are TRBV27 and TRBJ1-1, with unresolved D. The V gene lost 3 bases and the J gene lost 4 bases, with 9 bases spanning the gap. Per the germline V gene, CDR1 is MNHEY and CDR2 is SMNVEV (reference sequence). This CDR3 spans 13 amino acids. DNA of the CDR3: TGTGCCAGCAGTTTGCGTCCGAGCACTGAAGCTTTCTTT. Translated, it gives CASSLRPSTEAFF.

The chain links TRBV5-6 to TRBJ2-6; 7 positions agree with TRBD1. Per the germline V gene, CDR1 is SGHDT and CDR2 is YYEEEE. V lost 2 bases to trimming and J lost 1 base; unmatched junction nucleotides: 3. The CDR3 loop spans 16 amino acids. DNA for the CDR3: TGTGCCAGCAGCTTAAGGGGACAGTCTGGGGCCAACGTCCTGACTTTC. This codes for CASSLRGQSGANVLTF.

The rearrangement joins TRBV2 to TRBJ2-7; 7 bases align to TRBD1. The CDR3 loop spans 14 amino acids. The V gene's germline CDR1 is SNHLY and CDR2 FYNNEI. V gave up 4 bases and J gave up 3 bases; unmatched junction bases: 6. In nucleotides, the CDR3 is TGTGCCAGCAGTGGGGGACAGTTATTCTACGAGCAGTACTTC. It is translated as CASSGGQLFYEQYF.

The V and J genes are TRBV7-2 and TRBJ1-1; 7 bases match TRBD1. The CDR3 has 17 residues. V lost 1 base, J lost 1 base, and 9 bases stayed unmatched. Germline CDR1 SGHTA, CDR2 FQGNSA. This chain's CDR3 is CASSLVGAKGANTEAFF. As DNA, the CDR3 is TGTGCCAGCAGCTTAGTGGGGGCCAAGGGGGCGAACACTGAAGCTTTCTTT.

The chain employs TRBV9 and TRBJ2-4; 12 bases map to TRBD1. The CDR3 runs 16 residues. V lost 0 bases to trimming and J lost 7 bases; unmatched junction nucleotides: 5. Per the germline V gene, CDR1 is SGDLS and CDR2 is YYNGEE. The CDR3 spells CASSVAFGTGGNIQYF. DNA of the CDR3: TGTGCCAGCAGCGTAGCGTTCGGGACAGGGGGCAACATTCAGTACTTC.

CDR3 loop: CASSLYRVYGYTF. The DNA for the CDR3 is TGTGCCAGCAGCTTATACAGGGTCTATGGCTACACCTTC. The chain employs TRBV13 and TRBJ1-2; the D gene is possibly TRBD1 (6 bases). The germline V gene encodes CDR1 PRHDT and CDR2 FYEKMQ (reference sequence). V was pared by 2 bases and J by 4 bases, with 8 bases between. CDR3 length equals 13 residues.

This clonotype was counted a few times. The gene calls are TRBV4-2 and TRBJ2-7, with D possibly matching TRBD2 (6 bases). This CDR3 is 13 amino acids long. Germline lookup yields CDR1 LGHNA and CDR2 YNFKEQ. The germline V and J ends were trimmed by 1 base and 7 bases, with 11 bases remaining between them. The CDR3 DNA is TGTGCCAGCAGCCAAGTCGGTCTAGCGGAGCAGTACTTC. Protein product: CASSQVGLAEQYF.

The CDR3: CSVSRGGQGGAGYTF. The CDR3 DNA follows: TGCAGCGTTTCACGGGGTGGACAGGGCGGGGCGGGCTACACCTTC. The chain joins TRBV29-1 to TRBJ1-2; 8 nucleotides line up with TRBD1. The V gene's germline CDR1 is SQVTM and CDR2 ANQGSEA. This CDR3 contains 15 residues. With 5 bases clipped from V and 8 bases from J, the junction kept 16 bases outside the gene matches.

The rearrangement links TRBV7-6 to TRBJ2-5, with TRBD2 matching over 9 bases. After removal of 0 bases from V and 5 bases from J, the junction contained 7 bases not matched to a gene. The CDR3 spans 16 residues. Germline loops: CDR1 SGHVS, CDR2 FNYEAQ. The CDR3 DNA sequence: TGTGCCAGCAGCTTAGCAACTAGCGGGCTCGGGGAGACCCAGTACTTC. Translating gives CASSLATSGLGETQYF.

The chain employs TRBV29-1 and TRBJ2-1, with 10 bases matching TRBD1. CDR3 size: 12 residues. The V segment lost 4 bases and the J segment 10 bases; nucleotides outside the gene matches: 4. Per the germline V gene, CDR1 is SQVTM and CDR2 is ANQGSEA. The CDR3 region is CSVVRTGGEQFF. In nucleotides, the CDR3 is TGCAGCGTTGTAAGGACAGGGGGGGAGCAGTTCTTC.